This TCR beta chain is drawn from a study of T cell changes during pregnancy in multiple sclerosis. TCRdb's table, derived via immunoSEQ multiplex PCR, lists solely in-frame clones and lacks some. This repertoire shows approximately 32,000 clones, 89% found once; its top ten account for roughly a tenth. V lost 4 bases and J 5 bases, leaving 15 bases between the germline ends. Germline V lookup: CDR1 SNHLY, CDR2 FYNNEI. This CDR3 comprises 15 residues. The rearrangement uses TRBV2 and TRBJ1-5, with D possibly matching TRBD1 (6 bases). The sequence derives from a female donor with multiple sclerosis, enrolled in a pregnancy study. The input for sequencing was CD8+ T cells from peripheral blood mononuclear cells, taken in the second trimester of pregnancy. The CDR3 DNA follows: TGTGCCAGCAGTGTCACACAGGGCCCTCATCAGCCCCAGCATTTT. Translated: CASSVTQGPHQPQHF.